The clone carrying this T cell receptor beta chain appeared once. This specimen belongs to a study of blood T cell repertoires in COVID-19. The wider study: From the United States, Italy and Spain came samples of acute and convalescent COVID-19. T cells, B-cell-depleted T cells, or PBMCs provided the cDNA or gDNA that served as material.

Per the authors' pipeline: Amplified reference gene primers provided the basis for estimating nucleated cell counts. Only in-frame clones appear in the TCRdb table, and some are missing; sequencing was by immunoSEQ multiplex PCR. That table supplies the V and J calls and clone size; D and trimming were determined from the DNA. The sample holds around 94,000 clones, about 88% seen once. CDR3 length equals 13 residues. V was trimmed by 10 bases and J by 7 bases, leaving 16 bases between them. The germline V gene encodes CDR1 MNHEY and CDR2 SVGAGI. This receptor was taken from an older man with acute or convalescent COVID-19. Input material: peripheral blood. The V gene is TRBV6-5, the J gene TRBJ1-4, with D possibly TRBD1 on 5 matching bases. In nucleotides, the CDR3 is TGTGCCACCGCGCGGGGAAGGGGTGAAAAACTGTTTTTT. Encoded protein: CATARGRGEKLFF.